These 24 T cell receptor beta chains were sequenced from one sample in a study of T cell clusters in autoimmune cytopenias. TRB amplification used approximately 250 ng of peripheral blood genomic DNA. TRB rearrangements were amplified by touch-down multiplex PCR with mixed TRB-A/B primers. From its re-call of the multiplex PCR reads, TCRdb lists each CDR3 protein once, without DNA. This sample's clone table lists several thousand distinct CDR3 sequences. Sample: peripheral blood. These receptor sequences come from a human donor with an autoimmune cytopenia or autoimmune hepatitis (not recorded which).

This clonotype is medium-sized by frequency. V and J are TRBV5-6 and TRBJ1-4; TCRdb gives TRBD1 as the D gene, but with no DNA this cannot be confirmed. Germline V gives CDR1 SGHDT, CDR2 YYEEEE. The CDR3 spans 15 residues. The CDR3: CASIQQGATNEKLFF.

This clonotype is deemed medium-sized by its frequency. The CDR3 reads CAIAGGYQRDTQYF. The chain is built from TRBV10-3 and TRBJ2-3; TCRdb designates TRBD1, a call that cannot be tested without DNA. The CDR3 is made up of 14 amino acids. CDR1 and CDR2 from the germline V gene are ENHRY and SYGVKD.

This clonotype is labeled medium-sized based on frequency. This chain uses TRBV6-1 with TRBJ2-2; the TRBD1 assignment by TCRdb is unverifiable without DNA. Germline CDR1 and CDR2: MNHNS and SASEGT. The CDR3 has 16 amino acids. CDR3 loop: CASSERKGVNTGELFF.

The V gene is TRBV7-9, the J gene TRBJ1-2; the TRBD1 assignment by TCRdb is unverifiable without DNA. Germline CDR1 and CDR2: SEHNR and FQNEAQ (reference sequence). The CDR3 length is 14 residues. Here the CDR3 reads CASLPTGTGEGYTF.

The genes are TRBV20-1 and TRBJ1-2; lacking DNA, the TRBD1 call made by TCRdb goes unchecked. Germline assignment: CDR1 DFQATT and CDR2 SNEGSKA (reference sequence). The CDR3 totals 14 residues. CDR3 protein: CSAFQGAVNYGYTF.

CDR3 sequence: CASSFSSSGGAYEQYF. V is TRBV6-1 and J is TRBJ2-7; TCRdb outputs TRBD2, but without DNA this stays unchecked. Germline V gives CDR1 MNHNS, CDR2 SASEGT. The CDR3 totals 16 residues.

This clonotype counts as medium-sized by frequency. This chain connects TRBV30 to TRBJ1-1; TCRdb calls TRBD1, which cannot be checked without DNA. The CDR3 runs 14 residues. Germline CDR1 reads GTSNPN; CDR2 reads SVGIG (reference sequence). The CDR3 spells CAWTLGTGHTEAFF.

This clonotype ranks as medium-sized in terms of frequency. CDR3: CASSGTSSYEQYF. The chain combines TRBV6-1 with TRBJ2-7; TCRdb picks TRBD1, but there is no DNA to check that call. Per germline, CDR1 MNHNS and CDR2 SASEGT. The CDR3 is 13 residues long.

V and J are TRBV12-3 or TRBV12-4 and TRBJ2-3; TCRdb calls TRBD2, which cannot be checked without DNA. There are 18 residues in the CDR3. The CDR3 region is CASSSHPGTSGHTDTQYF.

Judged by frequency, this clonotype is medium-sized. This sequence joins TRBV15 and TRBJ1-2. Looked up from germline, CDR1 is LNHNV and CDR2 is YYDKDF (reference sequence). The CDR3 extends over 14 amino acids. CDR3 protein: CATSRPPGKAGYTF.

This clonotype is classed as medium-sized (0.01 to 0.1%) by frequency. The rearrangement links TRBV30 to TRBJ1-2. The CDR3 extends over 11 amino acids. Germline V gene data show CDR1 as GTSNPN and CDR2 as SVGIG (reference sequence). CDR3 loop: CAWSINYGYTF.

This clonotype ranks as medium-sized in terms of frequency. The rearrangement uses TRBV20-1 and TRBJ1-3. Germline-derived CDR1 and CDR2 are DFQATT and SNEGSKA (reference sequence). This CDR3 has 13 residues. Here the CDR3 reads CSADEGRGNTIYF.

According to its frequency, this clonotype is medium-sized. The chain couples TRBV30 to TRBJ2-6; checking the TCRdb D call of TRBD1 is not possible without DNA. Germline CDR1 reads GTSNPN; CDR2 reads SVGIG (reference sequence). This CDR3 contains 17 residues. The CDR3 sequence is CAWRRGVGNSGANVLTF.

According to its frequency, this clonotype is medium-sized. The chain links TRBV15 to TRBJ2-1; the D call of TRBD1 rests on TCRdb alone, since no DNA is present to check it. The CDR3 is 16 residues long. The germline CDR1 and CDR2 sequences are LNHNV and YYDKDF (reference sequence). The CDR3 region is CATSSDRYRSYNEQFF.

This clonotype is medium-sized (0.01 to 0.1%) by frequency. V and J are TRBV6-1 and TRBJ2-7; TCRdb designates TRBD1, a call that cannot be tested without DNA. CDR1 MNHNS and CDR2 SASEGT come from the germline V gene. The CDR3 consists of 14 residues. The CDR3: CASSDQGAAYEQYF.

This clonotype registers medium-sized (0.01 to 0.1%) by frequency. This chain links TRBV18 with TRBJ2-5; TCRdb reports TRBD1, a call that lacks DNA to check it against. The germline V gene has CDR1 KGHSH and CDR2 LQKENI. The CDR3 is 16 amino acids. CDR3 residues: CASSPGVAGRGKTQYF.

This clonotype is medium-sized by frequency. The genes are TRBV6-5 and TRBJ1-2; TCRdb names TRBD1, which stays unverified in the absence of DNA. From germline, CDR1 is MNHEY and CDR2 SVGAGI. CDR3 length: 16 residues. The CDR3 loop reads CASSYYRTGVNYGYTF.

According to its frequency, this clonotype is medium-sized (0.01 to 0.1%). The chain links TRBV27 to TRBJ2-1. There are 14 residues in the CDR3. Looked up from germline, CDR1 is MNHEY and CDR2 is SMNVEV (reference sequence). The CDR3 sequence is CASTRLGSYNEQFF.

The CDR3 sequence is CASSLDPDRYPETQYF. The V call is TRBV27, the J call TRBJ2-5. Germline V gene data show CDR1 as MNHEY and CDR2 as SMNVEV (reference sequence). This CDR3 contains 16 residues.

Frequency places this clonotype as medium-sized (0.01 to 0.1%). The chain uses TRBV6-1 and TRBJ2-7. CDR3 length: 11 amino acids. Germline V CDR1 and CDR2: MNHNS, SASEGT. CDR3 in amino acids: CASSGPYEQYF.

The chain combines TRBV5-1 with TRBJ2-5; TCRdb's D call of TRBD1 is untestable without DNA. This CDR3 is 15 amino acids long. CDR1 is SGHRS, CDR2 YFSETQ, per germline. This CDR3 reads CASSLAGQGQETQYF.

The chain carries TRBV25-1 and TRBJ2-5; checking the TCRdb D call of TRBD1 is not possible without DNA. The CDR3 extends over 15 amino acids. Germline V gene sequence: CDR1 MGHDK, CDR2 SYGVNS. This CDR3 is CASSPPGATQETQYF. The full variable domain, rest sourced from reference TRBV25-1 and TRBJ2-5, is EADIYQTPRYLVIGTGKKITLECSQTMGHDKMYWYQQDPGMELHLIHYSYGVNSTEKGDLSSESTVSRIRTEHFPLTLESARPSHTSQYLCASSPPGATQETQYFGPGTRLLVL.

By frequency, this clonotype registers medium-sized. CDR3 loop: CAARTGGYNEQFF. The chain is built from TRBV5-4 and TRBJ2-1; TCRdb's D call, TRBD1, is unchecked because there is no DNA. The CDR3 sequence is 13 residues long. Germline loops: CDR1 SGHNT, CDR2 YYREEE (reference sequence).

The rearrangement links TRBV29-1 to TRBJ2-3; no DNA is available, so the TRBD2 call from TCRdb remains unchecked. CDR1 is SQVTM, CDR2 ANQGSEA, per germline. The CDR3 sequence is 15 residues long. CDR3 sequence: CSVGPTSSNTDTQYF.